This entry lists 15 T cell receptor beta chains sequenced from one sample in a study of CD8 T cells in ankylosing spondylitis. TCRdb re-derived calls from the 5' RACE reads in MiXCR, one entry per CDR3 protein. Of roughly 150,000 distinct CDR3 sequences listed, more than 5.5% are singletons. Input material: blood, either unsorted or a sorted T cell fraction (not recorded which). These receptors were taken from a female donor with ankylosing spondylitis or in good health (not recorded which).

This clonotype has ten or more counts. The chain has TRBV15 and TRBJ1-1; D is uncertain. This CDR3 has 14 amino acids. Germline V gene data show CDR1 as LNHNV and CDR2 as YYDKDF (reference sequence). Deletions cut 0 bases from V and 3 bases from J, with 8 bases between. The CDR3 loop reads CATSREKAYTEAFF. CDR3 bases: TGTGCCACCAGCAGAGAGAAGGCATACACTGAAGCTTTCTTT.

As for this clonotype: At one end, the junction sequence differs from germline, possibly due to a read error. J is TRBJ1-3 and V is TRBV5-6; D unclear. The germline V gene has CDR1 SGHDT and CDR2 YYEEEE. CDR3 length: 14 residues. CDR3 region: CAGSLGGTGNTIYF. DNA of the CDR3: TGTGCCGGCAGCTTGGGCGGCACTGGAAACACCATATATTTT.

There are many counts of this clonotype. The chain couples TRBV29-1 to TRBJ1-1; TRBD1 might be the D (5 bases). Germline V CDR1 and CDR2: SQVTM, ANQGSEA. This CDR3 is built from 15 residues. Between the trimmed V and J ends, which lost 4 bases and 6 bases, there was a span of 21 bases. The CDR3 sequence: CSVAGQGVRGAEAFF. The DNA for the CDR3 is TGCAGCGTTGCGGGCCAGGGAGTAAGAGGTGCTGAAGCTTTCTTT.

This clonotype was observed at least ten times. V and J are TRBV10-3 and TRBJ2-2; D might be TRBD2 (5 bases). The CDR3 extends over 14 amino acids. Germline V gives CDR1 ENHRY, CDR2 SYGVKD. V shed 3 bases and J shed 6 bases, with 11 bases lying between them. The CDR3 DNA follows: TGTGCCATCAGTGAACGGGGATTGGCCGGGGAGCTGTTTTTT. Protein product: CAISERGLAGELFF.

This clonotype was seen at least ten times. The chain carries TRBV20-1 and TRBJ2-1; no reliable D call. The CDR3 loop spans 12 amino acids. V was clipped by 0 bases and J by 7 bases, with 7 bases between them. Germline V gene lookup returns CDR1 DFQATT and CDR2 SNEGSKA (reference sequence). CDR3 in DNA: TGCAGTGCTAGAGATCCGTCAAATGAGCAGTTCTTC. Translating it yields CSARDPSNEQFF.

The sample holds many counts of this clonotype. The chain couples TRBV6-1 to TRBJ1-4, with unresolved D. This CDR3 is built from 14 residues. V was shortened by 6 bases and J by 3 bases, with 11 bases between the two germline ends. Germline V CDR1 and CDR2: MNHNS, SASEGT. This chain's CDR3 is CASRTQAANEKLFF. For the CDR3, the DNA is TGTGCCAGCAGGACGCAGGCGGCTAATGAAAAACTGTTTTTT.

This clonotype was picked up a small number of times. The chain joins TRBV18 to TRBJ2-5; D is undetermined. Germline CDR1 is KGHSH and CDR2 is LQKENI. The CDR3 length is 11 residues. Trimming cost V 3 bases and J 3 bases, with 2 bases left between them. The CDR3 is CASSPEETQYF. CDR3 bases: TGTGCCAGCTCACCCGAAGAGACCCAGTACTTC.

The V call is TRBV13, the J call TRBJ2-7; no clear D gene. V shed 1 base and J shed 3 bases, with 10 bases lying between them. Looked up from germline, CDR1 is PRHDT and CDR2 is FYEKMQ (reference sequence). The CDR3 has 14 residues. The CDR3: CASSLATEGYEQYF. As DNA, the CDR3 is TGTGCCAGCAGCTTAGCGACGGAAGGCTACGAGCAGTACTTC.

The gene calls are TRBV6-1 and TRBJ1-1; D is ambiguous. V was trimmed by 5 bases and J by 1 base, leaving 8 bases between them. The CDR3 is 13 residues long. The germline V gene has CDR1 MNHNS and CDR2 SASEGT. CDR3 DNA: TGTGCCAGCAGTCCGCATGAGAACACTGAAGCTTTCTTT. This gives the protein CASSPHENTEAFF.

This clonotype occurred many times. The chain carries TRBV24-1 and TRBJ2-1; D possibly uses TRBD1 or TRBD2 (5 bases each). This CDR3 region has 16 residues. Germline V lookup: CDR1 KGHDR, CDR2 SFDVKD. The V end was cut by 1 base, the J end by 6 bases, with 15 bases between. CDR3 residues: CATSDFPQGVGNEQFF. DNA of the CDR3: TGTGCCACCAGTGATTTCCCCCAGGGAGTAGGCAATGAGCAGTTCTTC.

This clonotype has at least ten counts. The chain couples TRBV12-3 or TRBV12-4 to TRBJ2-1, with 10 bases fitting TRBD1. The V segment lost 8 bases and the J segment 12 bases; nucleotides outside the gene matches: 19. This CDR3 contains 16 residues. The CDR3 here is CASSDSGTGALGGQFF. In nucleotides, the CDR3 is TGTGCCAGCTCAGATAGCGGGACAGGGGCCCTTGGTGGGCAGTTCTTC.

At least ten counts were recorded for this clonotype. V usage is TRBV4-1 and J usage is TRBJ1-1; 8 positions agree with TRBD1. The junction had 7 bases not matched to a gene; V was cut back by 3 bases and J by 1 base. Per the germline V gene, CDR1 is MGHRA and CDR2 is YSYEKL. The CDR3 loop spans 16 amino acids. The CDR3: CASSQLTGGRNTEAFF. The CDR3, as DNA: TGCGCCAGCAGCCAGCTCACAGGGGGAAGGAACACTGAAGCTTTCTTT.

This clonotype was recorded many times. This sequence joins TRBV9 and TRBJ1-6; D is unresolved. The V and J ends lost 2 bases and 13 bases respectively, with 10 bases between them. Germline V lookup: CDR1 SGDLS, CDR2 YYNGEE. The CDR3 is made up of 12 amino acids. The CDR3 reads CASSVGLGPLHF. DNA for the CDR3: TGTGCCAGCAGCGTCGGCCTAGGGCCCCTCCACTTT.

In its sample, this clonotype was seen many times. The rearrangement links TRBV7-9 to TRBJ1-1; D is unclear. This CDR3 spans 14 amino acids. V was pared by 2 bases and J by 2 bases, with 9 bases between. CDR1 and CDR2 from the germline V gene are SEHNR and FQNEAQ (reference sequence). The chain's CDR3 is CASSLSGPNTEAFF. In nucleotides, the CDR3 is TGTGCCAGCAGCTTAAGCGGGCCTAACACTGAAGCTTTCTTT.

This clonotype was recorded at least ten times. The chain couples TRBV27 to TRBJ1-6; 7 bases fit TRBD1. CDR1 is MNHEY and CDR2 is SMNVEV in the germline V gene (reference sequence). The CDR3 sequence is 15 residues long. Unmatched junction bases numbered 10, after V lost 5 bases and J lost 9 bases. The chain's CDR3 is CASSRFQGVISPLHF. The CDR3 nucleotides read TGTGCCAGCAGTCGATTCCAGGGGGTAATTTCACCCCTCCACTTT.